The present entry profiles one T cell receptor beta chain with its context. What it binds is unknown. The sample belongs to a study of graft-versus-host responses after intestinal transplantation. As for the study in general: Induction using anti-thymocyte globulin, followed by tacrolimus and steroids for about 3 years, was given to all recipients.

Using immunoSEQ multiplex PCR, the repertoire was profiled, and TCRdb retains in-frame clones only, with some absent. This sample has under 100,000 clones, with approximately 90% found just once. Study-wide results and caveats: Investigators detected GvH clones in recipient marrow, with some emerging earlier in ileum or blood. Peak levels of circulating GvH clones tracked with early post-transplant HvG declines. Some patients had graft-donor T cell macrochimerism. In their allografts, the ratios of graft-versus-host to host-versus-graft T cell clones were high.

The germline V gene encodes CDR1 KGHSH and CDR2 LQKENI. This CDR3 region has 15 residues. V lost 3 bases and J lost 0, with 12 bases in between. The chain employs TRBV18 and TRBJ2-7, with a possible D match to TRBD2 (5 bases). Source: PBMCs, taken just under 460 days after intestinal transplant. The receptor was isolated from a human patient who received an intestinal transplant, so some T cells may come from the graft donor. CDR3 sequence reads: CASSPFAGLSYEQYF. CDR3 DNA: TGTGCCAGCTCACCCTTTGCAGGACTCTCCTACGAGCAGTACTTC.